The 29 T cell receptor beta chains below were found in one sample sequenced in a study of identical twins. TCRdb independently ran MiXCR on the 5' RACE reads; one entry per CDR3 protein. The data show around 510,000 distinct CDR3 sequences, with roughly an eighth seen just once and 0.95% to 1% held by the top ten. The sample was also linked to a second study, of yellow fever vaccine responses in identical twins.

What was sequenced was CD4+ T cells sorted from blood. These receptors all come from a young woman in good health.

In this sample, this clonotype turned up a few times. V is TRBV10-3 and J is TRBJ2-7; 8 nucleotides match TRBD1. Per the germline V gene, CDR1 is ENHRY and CDR2 is SYGVKD. With V trimmed by 0 bases and J by 4 bases, 8 bases remained unmatched. This CDR3 is built from 16 residues. In DNA form, the CDR3 reads TGTGCCATCAGTGAGTCGTCCTCAGGGGGCATGTACGAGCAGTACTTC. The encoded protein is CAISESSSGGMYEQYF.

This clonotype was detected only a few times. The chain carries TRBV20-1 and TRBJ1-4; 7 bases line up with TRBD1. V shed 3 bases and J 4 bases; nucleotides not matched to a gene: 2. The CDR3 runs 13 residues. Germline V CDR1 and CDR2: DFQATT, SNEGSKA (reference sequence). The CDR3 here is CSASTGVNEKLFF. CDR3 DNA sequence: TGCAGTGCTAGTACAGGGGTTAATGAAAAACTGTTTTTT.

This clonotype has only a few counts. A junction end diverges from the germline sequence, so it may reflect a read error. The chain recombines TRBV15 with TRBJ2-1, with TRBD2 identical over 16 bases. The V gene's germline CDR1 is LNHNV and CDR2 YYDKDF (reference sequence). This CDR3 spans 21 amino acids. The CDR3 reads CANSRPPGTSGGEHSYNEQFF. CDR3 DNA: TGTGCCAACAGCAGACCTCCTGGGACTAGCGGGGGGGAACACTCCTACAATGAGCAGTTCTTC.

This clonotype was seen a few times. The J gene is TRBJ2-5, the V gene TRBV25-1, with D possibly being TRBD1 or TRBD2 (6 bases each). This CDR3 region has 15 residues. CDR1 and CDR2 (germline): MGHDK, SYGVNS. Deletions cut 2 bases from V and 4 bases from J, with 14 bases between. The CDR3 region is CASSEILGGLETQYF. CDR3 in DNA: TGTGCCAGCAGTGAAATCCTAGGGGGGTTAGAGACCCAGTACTTC.

CDR3 amino acids: CASSLLQANTGELFF. DNA for the CDR3: TGCGCCAGCAGCTTGTTACAGGCGAACACCGGGGAGCTGTTTTTT. The V gene is TRBV5-1, the J gene TRBJ2-2; D is possibly TRBD1 (5 bases). The length of the CDR3 is 15 residues. Germline V gene sequence: CDR1 SGHRS, CDR2 YFSETQ. V was cut by 1 base and J by 0 bases, with 7 bases left in between.

In this sample, this clonotype turned up many times. The chain recombines TRBV29-1 with TRBJ2-3, with D unclear. The CDR3 is 16 amino acids. From germline, CDR1 is SQVTM and CDR2 ANQGSEA. The V end was cut by 1 base, the J end by 3 bases, with 17 bases between. The CDR3 spells CSVEVGLPRVTDTQYF. CDR3 DNA sequence: TGCAGCGTTGAAGTTGGGCTTCCGAGAGTTACAGATACGCAGTATTTT.

J is TRBJ2-1 and V is TRBV7-6; possibly TRBD2 for D (5 bases). In germline, CDR1 is SGHVS, CDR2 FNYEAQ. V was trimmed by 0 bases and J by 10 bases, leaving 19 bases between them. CDR3 length equals 16 residues. CDR3 nucleotide sequence: TGTGCCAGCAGCTTAGCCGGGAAGACAACGGTCGGGGAGCAGTTCTTC. This encodes CASSLAGKTTVGEQFF. The full variable domain, in which reference TRBV7-6 and TRBJ2-1 provide the parts outside the CDR3, is GAGVSQSPRYKVTKRGQDVALRCDPISGHVSLYWYRQALGQGPEFLTYFNYEAQQDKSGLPNDRFSAERPEGSISTLTIQRTEQRDSAMYRCASSLAGKTTVGEQFFGPGTRLTVL.

The genes are TRBV7-6 and TRBJ1-5; D gene uncertain. The germline CDR1 and CDR2 sequences are SGHVS and FNYEAQ. This CDR3 is built from 13 residues. Trimming removed 2 bases at V and 3 bases at J, with 5 bases between. The DNA of the CDR3 is TGTGCCAGCAGCTTAATCCCCAATCAGCCCCAGCATTTT. Its translation: CASSLIPNQPQHF. The entire variable domain, with the rest obtained from reference TRBV7-6 and TRBJ1-5, is as follows: GAGVSQSPRYKVTKRGQDVALRCDPISGHVSLYWYRQALGQGPEFLTYFNYEAQQDKSGLPNDRFSAERPEGSISTLTIQRTEQRDSAMYRCASSLIPNQPQHFGDGTRLSIL.

This chain connects TRBV6-5 to TRBJ1-6, with no clear D. The CDR3 totals 14 residues. Deletions cut 1 base from V and 7 bases from J, with 8 bases between. Germline V CDR1 and CDR2: MNHEY, SVGAGI. CDR3 coding DNA: TGTGCCAGCAGTTACTTGGGATCAAATTCACCCCTCCACTTT. It is translated as CASSYLGSNSPLHF.

V and J are TRBV20-1 and TRBJ2-1; 9 bases are shared with TRBD2. Germline V CDR1 and CDR2: DFQATT, SNEGSKA (reference sequence). Trimming cost V 0 bases and J 8 bases; bases outside gene matches: 8. CDR3 length: 15 residues. Written as DNA, the CDR3 is TGCAGTGCTAGAGATCTAGCGGGGTTACAATATGAGCAGTTCTTC. Protein sequence: CSARDLAGLQYEQFF.

The gene calls are TRBV20-1 and TRBJ1-2; D not certain. V was cut by 2 bases and J by 5 bases, with 9 bases left in between. Germline-derived CDR1 and CDR2 are DFQATT and SNEGSKA (reference sequence). There are 12 residues in the CDR3. The CDR3 DNA is TGCAGTGCTAGACAGGTTAATTATGGCTACACCTTC. Protein product: CSARQVNYGYTF.

A few counts support this clonotype. The genes are TRBV7-2 and TRBJ2-7; no firm D call. Germline V gene sequence: CDR1 SGHTA, CDR2 FQGNSA. This CDR3 has 13 amino acids. Trimming took off 2 bases at V and 5 bases at J, with 10 bases between the two ends. The DNA for the CDR3 is TGTGCCAGCAGCTTAAGGTTAGATAACGAGCAGTACTTC. Translating it yields CASSLRLDNEQYF.

The chain combines TRBV7-9 with TRBJ1-4; 7 positions agree with TRBD1. There are 14 residues in the CDR3. J was trimmed by 4 bases and V by 3 bases; bases with no gene match: 2. Germline lookup yields CDR1 SEHNR and CDR2 FQNEAQ (reference sequence). CDR3 in amino acids: CASSFTGVNEKLFF. CDR3 bases: TGTGCCAGCAGCTTCACAGGGGTTAATGAAAAACTGTTTTTT.

The chain uses TRBV19 and TRBJ2-6; D is uncertain. The CDR3 sequence is 17 residues long. The V end lost 7 bases, the J end lost 0 bases, and 16 bases lay between the germline ends. Germline CDR1 reads LNHDA; CDR2 reads SQIVND (reference sequence). The CDR3 region is CASTSPTISSGANVLTF. The CDR3, as DNA: TGTGCCAGTACATCACCGACAATAAGCTCTGGGGCCAACGTCCTGACTTTC.

This clonotype turned up a few times. The CDR3: CASTNQGLVGEQYF. The CDR3, as DNA: TGTGCCAGCACAAACCAGGGACTAGTGGGCGAGCAGTACTTC. The chain links TRBV2 to TRBJ2-7; 8 bases line up with TRBD2. The CDR3 is made up of 14 amino acids. Germline-derived CDR1 and CDR2 are SNHLY and FYNNEI. V was pared by 7 bases and J by 6 bases, with 11 bases of the junction left unmatched.

The sample holds a few counts of this clonotype. The chain recombines TRBV20-1 with TRBJ2-1, with D maybe TRBD1 (6 bases). Trimming cost V 0 bases and J 10 bases, with 13 bases left between them. There are 13 residues in the CDR3. The germline V gene encodes CDR1 DFQATT and CDR2 SNEGSKA (reference sequence). In DNA form, the CDR3 reads TGCAGTGCTAGAGAACCTACAGGGTGGGAGCAGTTCTTC. Its translation is CSAREPTGWEQFF.

This clonotype came up a few times. This rearrangement joins TRBV7-9 to TRBJ1-1, with D possibly TRBD1 on 5 matching bases. The CDR3 is 12 residues long. Trimming left V 8 bases short and J 2 bases short, with 9 bases between. Looked up from germline, CDR1 is SEHNR and CDR2 is FQNEAQ (reference sequence). CDR3 in amino acids: CASLQGNTEAFF. CDR3 coding DNA: TGTGCCAGCCTTCAGGGTAACACTGAAGCTTTCTTT.

This clonotype was counted only a few times. V and J are TRBV4-2 and TRBJ2-5, with 9 nucleotides matching TRBD2. Germline CDR1 is LGHNA and CDR2 is YNFKEQ. Trimming at V came to 4 bases and at J to 1 base, leaving 7 bases not matched to a gene. This CDR3 has 16 amino acids. Here the CDR3 DNA reads TGTGCCAGCAGCCCCGGGACTAGCCTCGTCCAAGAGACCCAGTACTTC. Its translation is CASSPGTSLVQETQYF.

The V and J genes are TRBV6-5 and TRBJ1-5; D remains unclear. Trimming stripped 6 bases from V and 2 bases from J, with 11 bases between. CDR3 length equals 14 residues. Germline assignment: CDR1 MNHEY and CDR2 SVGAGI. The CDR3 bases are TGTGCCAGCAGGTCCTCCCGGGGCAATCAGCCCCAGCATTTT. The encoded protein is CASRSSRGNQPQHF.

The chain has TRBV7-2 and TRBJ2-2, with 7 bases lining up with TRBD2. Germline V gene sequence: CDR1 SGHTA, CDR2 FQGNSA. This CDR3 is 13 amino acids long. V dropped 6 bases and J dropped 6; count of bases not matched to a gene: 4. The CDR3 loop is CASRRSGAGELFF. In nucleotides, the CDR3 is TGTGCCAGCAGGAGAAGCGGGGCCGGGGAGCTGTTTTTT.

The chain links TRBV3-1 to TRBJ1-6, with D uncertain. V lost 2 bases, J lost 10 bases, and 9 bases lay in between. Germline-derived CDR1 and CDR2 are LGHDT and YNNKEL (reference sequence). CDR3 length equals 13 residues. DNA for the CDR3: TGTGCCAGCAGCCAAAGGCTCCGCTCACCCCTCCACTTT. It codes for CASSQRLRSPLHF.

V gene TRBV3-1 combines with J gene TRBJ1-1; a possible D gene is TRBD1 (6 bases). CDR1 is LGHDT, CDR2 YNNKEL, per germline (reference sequence). CDR3 size: 14 residues. V gave up 4 bases and J gave up 4 bases, with 13 bases separating them. In nucleotides, the CDR3 is TGTGCCAGCAGCCCCGGGACACCTCTCACTGAAGCTTTCTTT. Translated, it gives CASSPGTPLTEAFF.

This clonotype was counted between two and nine times. This chain connects TRBV29-1 to TRBJ2-3; TRBD2 matches at 14 bases. CDR1 and CDR2 (germline): SQVTM, ANQGSEA. With 0 bases clipped from V and 6 bases from J, the junction kept 2 bases outside the gene matches. The CDR3 length is 15 residues. The chain's CDR3 is CSVEDRLAGGDTQYF. DNA of the CDR3: TGCAGCGTTGAAGATCGACTAGCGGGAGGGGATACGCAGTATTTT.

This clonotype was counted between two and nine times. V is TRBV3-1 and J is TRBJ1-1; 7 bases line up with TRBD1. Germline assignment: CDR1 LGHDT and CDR2 YNNKEL (reference sequence). V shed 1 base, J shed 4 bases, and the junction held 6 bases outside the gene matches. This CDR3 has 15 residues. Written as DNA, the CDR3 is TGTGCCAGCAGCCAAGGGAGTGGGACAGCCACTGAAGCTTTCTTT. It is translated as CASSQGSGTATEAFF.

This clonotype appeared many times. The genes are TRBV3-1 and TRBJ1-6; D possibly corresponds to TRBD1 (5 bases). This CDR3 region has 14 residues. V was pared by 0 bases and J by 9 bases, with 9 bases between. CDR1 and CDR2 from the germline V gene are LGHDT and YNNKEL (reference sequence). CDR3 sequence: CASSQDYQGSPLHF. CDR3 nucleotides: TGTGCCAGCAGCCAAGATTATCAGGGTTCACCCCTCCACTTT.

The genes are TRBV30 and TRBJ2-4, with D possibly called TRBD1 or TRBD2 (5 bases each). Germline V gene sequence: CDR1 GTSNPN, CDR2 SVGIG (reference sequence). Trimming left V 0 bases short and J 0 bases short, with 12 bases between. The CDR3 length is 16 residues. CDR3 DNA: TGTGCCTGGAGTGTACCAGGGACCATAGCCAAAAACATTCAGTACTTC. This gives the protein CAWSVPGTIAKNIQYF.

In nucleotides, the CDR3 is TGTGCCAGCAGTTTAACTGGGAACGGGGCCAACGTCCTGACTTTC. This encodes CASSLTGNGANVLTF. The chain uses TRBV27 and TRBJ2-6, with D unresolved. This CDR3 has 15 residues. V lost 2 bases and J lost 4, with 9 bases in between. CDR1 and CDR2 (germline): MNHEY, SMNVEV (reference sequence).

This clonotype appeared many times. This chain joins TRBV6-2 or TRBV6-3 and TRBJ2-1, with 10 bases fitting TRBD2. Germline values: CDR1 MNHEY, CDR2 SVGEGT. The CDR3 is made up of 16 amino acids. Trimming took 0 bases from V and 6 from J; bases not matched to a gene: 5. The CDR3 DNA is TGTGCCAGCAGTTACTCGGTAGGACTAGCGGTCAATGAGCAGTTCTTC. It yields the protein CASSYSVGLAVNEQFF.

The rearrangement joins TRBV20-1 to TRBJ2-7; D perhaps matches TRBD2 (5 bases). Germline CDR1 reads DFQATT; CDR2 reads SNEGSKA (reference sequence). The V end was cut by 6 bases, the J end by 3 bases, with 15 bases between. This CDR3 is built from 13 residues. The CDR3 is CSAPGDRSYEQYF. CDR3 bases: TGCAGTGCCCCCGGGGATAGGAGCTACGAGCAGTACTTC.